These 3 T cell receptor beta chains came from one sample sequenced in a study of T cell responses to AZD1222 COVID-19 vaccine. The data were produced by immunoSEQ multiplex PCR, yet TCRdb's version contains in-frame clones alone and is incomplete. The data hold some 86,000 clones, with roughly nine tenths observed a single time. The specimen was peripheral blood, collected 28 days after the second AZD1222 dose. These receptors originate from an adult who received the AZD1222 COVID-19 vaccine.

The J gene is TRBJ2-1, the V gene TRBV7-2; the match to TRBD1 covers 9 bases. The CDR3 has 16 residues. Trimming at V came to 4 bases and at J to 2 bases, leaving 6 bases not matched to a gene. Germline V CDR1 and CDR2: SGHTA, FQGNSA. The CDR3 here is CASSSTGTGPYNEQFF. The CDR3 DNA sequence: TGTGCCAGCAGCTCCACGGGGACAGGGCCCTACAATGAGCAGTTCTTC.

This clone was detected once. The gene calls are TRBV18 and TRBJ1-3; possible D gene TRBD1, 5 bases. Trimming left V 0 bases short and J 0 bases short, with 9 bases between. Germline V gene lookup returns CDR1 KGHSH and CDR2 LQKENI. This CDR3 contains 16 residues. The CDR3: CASSPPWGLSGNTIYF. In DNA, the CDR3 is TGTGCCAGCTCACCACCTTGGGGACTCTCTGGAAACACCATATATTTT.

Here the CDR3 reads CASSVSSGGAPGELFF. The CDR3 region has the DNA TGTGCCAGCAGCGTATCTAGCGGGGGGGCCCCCGGGGAGCTGTTTTTT. The chain couples TRBV9 to TRBJ2-2, with 12 nucleotides matching TRBD2. J gave up 6 bases and V 1 base, and 4 bases lay outside the gene matches. CDR1 and CDR2 (germline): SGDLS, YYNGEE. The CDR3 spans 16 residues.